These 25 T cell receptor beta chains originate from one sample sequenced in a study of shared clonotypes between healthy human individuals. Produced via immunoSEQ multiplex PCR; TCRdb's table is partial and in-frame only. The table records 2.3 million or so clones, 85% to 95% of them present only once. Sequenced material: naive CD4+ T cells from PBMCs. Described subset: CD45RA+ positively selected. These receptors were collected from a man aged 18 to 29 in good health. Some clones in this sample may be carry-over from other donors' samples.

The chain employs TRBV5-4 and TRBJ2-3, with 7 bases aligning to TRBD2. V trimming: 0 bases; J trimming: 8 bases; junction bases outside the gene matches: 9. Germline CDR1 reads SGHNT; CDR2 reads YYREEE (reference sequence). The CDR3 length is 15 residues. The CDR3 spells CASSLVTSETGTQYF. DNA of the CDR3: TGTGCCAGCAGCTTGGTAACTAGCGAGACGGGTACGCAGTATTTT.

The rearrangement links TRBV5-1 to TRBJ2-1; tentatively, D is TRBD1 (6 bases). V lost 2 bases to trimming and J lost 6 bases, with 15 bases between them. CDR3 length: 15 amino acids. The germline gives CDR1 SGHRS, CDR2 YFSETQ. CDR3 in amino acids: CASSFRDKSGNEQFF. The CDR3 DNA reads TGCGCCAGCAGCTTCCGGGACAAGTCAGGCAATGAGCAGTTCTTC.

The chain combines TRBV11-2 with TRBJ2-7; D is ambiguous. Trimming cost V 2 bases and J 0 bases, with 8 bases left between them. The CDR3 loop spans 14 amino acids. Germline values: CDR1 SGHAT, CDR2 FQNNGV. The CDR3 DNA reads TGTGCCAGCAGCTTAACCCCTAACTCCTACGAGCAGTACTTC. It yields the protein CASSLTPNSYEQYF.

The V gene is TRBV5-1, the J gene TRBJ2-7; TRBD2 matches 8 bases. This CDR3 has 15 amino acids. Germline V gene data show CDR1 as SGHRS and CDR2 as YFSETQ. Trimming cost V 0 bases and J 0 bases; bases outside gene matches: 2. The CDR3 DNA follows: TGCGCCAGCAGCTTGGCGGGGGGGCTCTCCTACGAGCAGTACTTC. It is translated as CASSLAGGLSYEQYF.

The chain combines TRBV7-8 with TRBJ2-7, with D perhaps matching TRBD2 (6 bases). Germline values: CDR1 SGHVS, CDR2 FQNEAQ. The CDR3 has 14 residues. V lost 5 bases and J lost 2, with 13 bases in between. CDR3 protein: CASSPERLAYEQYF. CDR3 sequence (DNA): TGTGCCAGCAGCCCGGAGCGACTAGCCTACGAGCAGTACTTC.

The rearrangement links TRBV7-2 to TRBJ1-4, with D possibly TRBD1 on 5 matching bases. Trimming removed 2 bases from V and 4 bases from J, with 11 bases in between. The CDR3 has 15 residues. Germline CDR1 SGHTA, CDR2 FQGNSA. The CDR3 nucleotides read TGTGCCAGCAGCTTAATGGGGCAGGATAATGAAAAACTGTTTTTT. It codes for CASSLMGQDNEKLFF. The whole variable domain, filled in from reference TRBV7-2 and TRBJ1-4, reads GAGVSQSPSNKVTEKGKDVELRCDPISGHTALYWYRQSLGQGLEFLIYFQGNSAPDKSGLPSDRFSAERTGGSVSTLTIQRTQQEDSAVYLCASSLMGQDNEKLFFGSGTQLSVL.

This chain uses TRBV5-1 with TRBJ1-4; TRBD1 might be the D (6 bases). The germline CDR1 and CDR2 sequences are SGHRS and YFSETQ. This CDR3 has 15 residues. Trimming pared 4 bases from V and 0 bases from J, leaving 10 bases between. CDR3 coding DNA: TGCGCCAGCAGCGCGGACAGTGCAACTAATGAAAAACTGTTTTTT. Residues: CASSADSATNEKLFF. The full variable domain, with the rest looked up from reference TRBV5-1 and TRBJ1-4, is KAGVTQTPRYLIKTRGQQVTLSCSPISGHRSVSWYQQTPGQGLQFLFEYFSETQRNKGNFPGRFSGRQFSNSRSEMNVSTLELGDSALYLCASSADSATNEKLFFGSGTQLSVL.

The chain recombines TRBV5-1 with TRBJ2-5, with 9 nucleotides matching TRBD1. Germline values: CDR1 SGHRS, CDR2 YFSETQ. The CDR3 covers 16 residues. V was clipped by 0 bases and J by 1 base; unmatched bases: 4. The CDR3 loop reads CASSLGGTGSQETQYF. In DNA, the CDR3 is TGCGCCAGCAGCTTGGGTGGGACAGGGAGCCAAGAGACCCAGTACTTC.

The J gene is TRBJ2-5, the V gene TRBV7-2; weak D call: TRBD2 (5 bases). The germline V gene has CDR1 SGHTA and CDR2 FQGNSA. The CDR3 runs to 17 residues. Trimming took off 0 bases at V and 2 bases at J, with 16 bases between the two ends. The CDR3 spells CASSLARGFPLQETQYF. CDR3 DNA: TGTGCCAGCAGCTTAGCTCGGGGTTTTCCTTTACAAGAGACCCAGTACTTC.

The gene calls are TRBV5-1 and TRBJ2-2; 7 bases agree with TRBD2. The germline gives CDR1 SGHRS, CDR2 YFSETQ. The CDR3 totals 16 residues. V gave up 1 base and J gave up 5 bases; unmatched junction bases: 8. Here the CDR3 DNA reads TGCGCCAGCAGCTTGCTTAGCCCCGGGAGGACCGGGGAGCTGTTTTTT. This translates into CASSLLSPGRTGELFF. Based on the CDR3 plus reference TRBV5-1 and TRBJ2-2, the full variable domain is KAGVTQTPRYLIKTRGQQVTLSCSPISGHRSVSWYQQTPGQGLQFLFEYFSETQRNKGNFPGRFSGRQFSNSRSEMNVSTLELGDSALYLCASSLLSPGRTGELFFGEGSRLTVL.

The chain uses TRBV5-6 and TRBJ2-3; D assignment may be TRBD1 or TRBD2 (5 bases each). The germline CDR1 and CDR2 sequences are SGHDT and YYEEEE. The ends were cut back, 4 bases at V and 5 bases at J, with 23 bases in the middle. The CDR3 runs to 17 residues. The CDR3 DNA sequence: TGTGCCAGCAGCGCGGCGACCGGGACCCGGTTTTTAGATACGCAGTATTTT. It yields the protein CASSAATGTRFLDTQYF.

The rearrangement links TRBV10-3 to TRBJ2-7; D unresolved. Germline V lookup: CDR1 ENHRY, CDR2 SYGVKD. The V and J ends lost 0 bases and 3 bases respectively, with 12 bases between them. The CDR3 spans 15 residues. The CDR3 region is CAISESWASGYEQYF. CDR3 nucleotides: TGTGCCATCAGTGAGTCGTGGGCCTCAGGCTACGAGCAGTACTTC.

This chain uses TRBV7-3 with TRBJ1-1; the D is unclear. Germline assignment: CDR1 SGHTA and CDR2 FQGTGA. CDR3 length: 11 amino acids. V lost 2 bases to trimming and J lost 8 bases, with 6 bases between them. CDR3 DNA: TGTGCCAGCAGCTTAGGGTCGGAAGCTTTCTTT. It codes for CASSLGSEAFF.

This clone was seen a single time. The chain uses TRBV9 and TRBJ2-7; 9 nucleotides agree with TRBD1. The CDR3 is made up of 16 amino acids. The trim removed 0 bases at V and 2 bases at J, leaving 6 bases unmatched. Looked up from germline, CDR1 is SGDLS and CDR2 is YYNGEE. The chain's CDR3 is CASSVGDRELAYEQYF. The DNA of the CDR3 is TGTGCCAGCAGCGTAGGGGACAGGGAGTTGGCCTACGAGCAGTACTTC. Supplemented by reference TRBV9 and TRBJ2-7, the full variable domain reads DSGVTQTPKHLITATGQRVTLRCSPRSGDLSVYWYQQSLDQGLQFLIQYYNGEERAKGNILERFSAQQFPDLHSELNLSSLELGDSALYFCASSVGDRELAYEQYFGPGTRLTVT.

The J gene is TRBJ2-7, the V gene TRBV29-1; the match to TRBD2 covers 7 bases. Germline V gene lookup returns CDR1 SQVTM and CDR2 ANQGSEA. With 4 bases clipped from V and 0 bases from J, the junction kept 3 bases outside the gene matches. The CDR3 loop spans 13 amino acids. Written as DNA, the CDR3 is TGCAGCGTTGCCCCGGGAGGCTCCTACGAGCAGTACTTC. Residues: CSVAPGGSYEQYF.

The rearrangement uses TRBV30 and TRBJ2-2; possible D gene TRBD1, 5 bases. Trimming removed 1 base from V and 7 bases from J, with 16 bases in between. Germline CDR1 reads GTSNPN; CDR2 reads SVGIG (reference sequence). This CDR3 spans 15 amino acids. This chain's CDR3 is CAWSAWGSPDGELFF. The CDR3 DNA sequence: TGTGCCTGGAGTGCCTGGGGCAGCCCGGACGGGGAGCTGTTTTTT.

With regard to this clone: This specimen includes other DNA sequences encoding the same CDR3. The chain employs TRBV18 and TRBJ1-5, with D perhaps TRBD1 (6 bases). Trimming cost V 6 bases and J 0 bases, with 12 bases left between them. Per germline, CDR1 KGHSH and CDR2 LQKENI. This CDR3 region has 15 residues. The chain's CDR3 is CASSRTVNSNQPQHF. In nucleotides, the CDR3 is TGTGCCAGCTCGCGGACAGTAAATAGCAATCAGCCCCAGCATTTT.

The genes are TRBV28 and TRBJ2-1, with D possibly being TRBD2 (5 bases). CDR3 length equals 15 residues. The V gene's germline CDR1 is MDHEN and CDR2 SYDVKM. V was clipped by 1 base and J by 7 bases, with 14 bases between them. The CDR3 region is CASSLLTIQGNEQFF. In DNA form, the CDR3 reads TGTGCCAGCAGTTTATTGACTATCCAAGGAAATGAGCAGTTCTTC.

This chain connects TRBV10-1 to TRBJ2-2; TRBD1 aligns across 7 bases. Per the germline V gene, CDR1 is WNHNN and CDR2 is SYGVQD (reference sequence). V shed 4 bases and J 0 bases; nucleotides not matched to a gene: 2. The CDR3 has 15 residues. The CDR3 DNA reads TGCGCCAGCAGTGGGGGACAGCCGAACACCGGGGAGCTGTTTTTT. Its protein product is CASSGGQPNTGELFF.

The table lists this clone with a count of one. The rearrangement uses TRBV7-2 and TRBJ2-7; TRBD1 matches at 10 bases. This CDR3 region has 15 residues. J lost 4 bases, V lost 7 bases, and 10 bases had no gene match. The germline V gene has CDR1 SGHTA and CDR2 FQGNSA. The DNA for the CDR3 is TGTGCCAGCAAGCTCGACAGGGGGCTTACTTACGAGCAGTACTTC. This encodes CASKLDRGLTYEQYF.

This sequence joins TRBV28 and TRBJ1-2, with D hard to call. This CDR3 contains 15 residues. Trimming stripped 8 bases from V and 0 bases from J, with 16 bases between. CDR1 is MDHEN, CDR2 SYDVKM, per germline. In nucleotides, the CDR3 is TGTGCCAGCTCCCCCTCTGGGGAGGCTAACTATGGCTACACCTTC. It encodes CASSPSGEANYGYTF.

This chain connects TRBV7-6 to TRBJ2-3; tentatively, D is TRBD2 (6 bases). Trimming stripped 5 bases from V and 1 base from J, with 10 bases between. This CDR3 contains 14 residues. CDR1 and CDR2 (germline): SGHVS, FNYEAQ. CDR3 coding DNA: TGTGCCAGCAGCCCGGGACTTCGCACAGATACGCAGTATTTT. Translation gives CASSPGLRTDTQYF.

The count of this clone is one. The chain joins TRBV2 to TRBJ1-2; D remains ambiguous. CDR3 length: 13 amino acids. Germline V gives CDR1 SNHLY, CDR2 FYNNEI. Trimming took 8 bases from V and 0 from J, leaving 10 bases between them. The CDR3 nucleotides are TGTGCCAGCCGACAAAAAGCTAACTATGGCTACACCTTC. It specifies CASRQKANYGYTF.

CDR3 amino acids: CAIKGTSGRTGNEQFF. The CDR3 nucleotides read TGTGCCATCAAGGGGACTAGCGGGAGGACCGGCAATGAGCAGTTCTTC. The chain uses TRBV10-3 and TRBJ2-1; the match to TRBD2 covers 15 bases. The CDR3 spans 16 residues. Germline V gives CDR1 ENHRY, CDR2 SYGVKD. V dropped 7 bases and J dropped 6; count of bases not matched to a gene: 7.

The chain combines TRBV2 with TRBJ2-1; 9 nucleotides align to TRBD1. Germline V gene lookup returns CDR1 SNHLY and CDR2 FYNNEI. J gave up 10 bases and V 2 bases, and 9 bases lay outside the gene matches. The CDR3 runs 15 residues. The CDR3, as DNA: TGTGCCAGCAGTGAAAACAGGGGGCGCCCGGGAGAGCAGTTCTTC. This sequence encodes CASSENRGRPGEQFF.